Shown below are 15 T cell receptor beta chains from a single sample sequenced in a study of shared clonotypes between healthy human individuals. The repertoire was sequenced with immunoSEQ multiplex PCR; TCRdb's copy has only in-frame clones and lacks some. The sample yields some 480,000 clones, roughly 78% seen once. Sequencing was performed on PBMCs. The receptors derive from a woman in her thirties or forties in good health. Some clones in this sample may be carry-over from other donors' samples.

The chain couples TRBV9 to TRBJ2-7, with a possible D match to TRBD1 (5 bases). V was clipped by 0 bases and J by 7 bases, with 11 bases between them. CDR3 length equals 13 residues. The germline gives CDR1 SGDLS, CDR2 YYNGEE. The CDR3 DNA is TGTGCCAGCAGCGTAGCTGACAGTCGGGAGCAGTACTTC. It codes for CASSVADSREQYF.

The genes are TRBV5-1 and TRBJ2-3, with D maybe TRBD1 (5 bases). The germline V gene has CDR1 SGHRS and CDR2 YFSETQ. V was pared by 0 bases and J by 0 bases, with 5 bases between. This CDR3 spans 14 amino acids. For the CDR3, the DNA is TGCGCCAGCAGCTTGGGACAGAGCACAGATACGCAGTATTTT. It codes for CASSLGQSTDTQYF.

V and J are TRBV30 and TRBJ2-7; 10 bases are shared with TRBD2. The germline V gene has CDR1 GTSNPN and CDR2 SVGIG (reference sequence). J was trimmed by 6 bases and V by 5 bases; bases with no gene match: 13. The CDR3 length is 15 residues. The CDR3 nucleotides read TGTGCCTGGCGTCCCAGAGGGCTAGCGGGAGCCGAGCAGTACTTC. It is translated as CAWRPRGLAGAEQYF.

The chain carries TRBV7-9 and TRBJ2-7, with D perhaps being TRBD1 or TRBD2 (5 bases each). The V end lost 5 bases, the J end lost 0 bases, and 14 bases lay between the germline ends. The CDR3 consists of 15 residues. CDR1 SEHNR and CDR2 FQNEAQ come from the germline V gene (reference sequence). CDR3 nucleotides: TGTGCCAGCAGCCCTCCGGGACGGGGCTCCTACGAGCAGTACTTC. This codes for CASSPPGRGSYEQYF.

V and J are TRBV10-2 and TRBJ2-3; no clear D gene. The CDR3 is 14 residues long. CDR1 is WSHSY and CDR2 is SAAADI in the germline V gene. Deletions cut 6 bases from V and 1 base from J, with 11 bases between. In nucleotides, the CDR3 is TGCGCCAGCAGGGTGGGAAGGCGCACAGATACGCAGTATTTT. Its translation is CASRVGRRTDTQYF.

The chain joins TRBV4-1 to TRBJ1-2; 10 positions match TRBD1. With V trimmed by 6 bases and J by 8 bases, 3 bases remained unmatched. The CDR3 sequence is 12 residues long. From germline, CDR1 is MGHRA and CDR2 YSYEKL. CDR3 in DNA: TGCGCCAGCAGGGGGACAGGGGTAGGCTACACCTTC. This encodes CASRGTGVGYTF.

This clone is a singleton in its sample. The chain joins TRBV11-2 to TRBJ2-3; 9 bases map to TRBD2. J lost 0 bases, V lost 3 bases, and 1 base had no gene match. Looked up from germline, CDR1 is SGHAT and CDR2 is FQNNGV. The length of the CDR3 is 15 residues. The CDR3 is CASSFSGRSTDTQYF. The CDR3 region has the DNA TGTGCCAGCAGCTTCAGCGGGAGGAGCACAGATACGCAGTATTTT.

The rearrangement links TRBV7-7 to TRBJ2-6; the D gene is possibly TRBD1 (6 bases). CDR1 and CDR2 (germline): SSHAT, FNYEAQ (reference sequence). The V gene lost 10 bases and the J gene lost 4 bases, with 17 bases spanning the gap. The CDR3 is made up of 15 amino acids. For the CDR3, the DNA is TGTGCCATCCAATCTACAGGGTCAGGGGCCAACGTCCTGACTTTC. This codes for CAIQSTGSGANVLTF.

This chain joins TRBV7-2 and TRBJ2-5, with a tentative D call TRBD1 (5 bases). This CDR3 spans 14 amino acids. The V and J ends lost 5 bases and 7 bases respectively, with 17 bases between them. Germline-derived CDR1 and CDR2 are SGHTA and FQGNSA. The CDR3 loop is CASSTGSTTVTQYF. In DNA form, the CDR3 reads TGTGCCAGCAGCACAGGATCAACTACGGTGACCCAGTACTTC.

This CDR3 reads CAAPPAVRSTDTQYF. The CDR3 nucleotides are TGTGCCGCGCCCCCCGCGGTTAGAAGCACAGATACGCAGTATTTT. J is TRBJ2-3 and V is TRBV6-1; no clear D gene. The V and J ends lost 11 bases and 0 bases respectively, with 18 bases between them. The length of the CDR3 is 15 residues. Per the germline V gene, CDR1 is MNHNS and CDR2 is SASEGT.

The chain joins TRBV6-1 to TRBJ2-7, with 7 bases matching TRBD1. CDR1 and CDR2 (germline): MNHNS, SASEGT. The CDR3 totals 13 residues. V shed 3 bases and J 4 bases; nucleotides not matched to a gene: 3. CDR3 residues: CASSEVRGYEQYF. The CDR3 DNA follows: TGTGCCAGCAGTGAGGTCAGGGGGTACGAGCAGTACTTC.

The chain uses TRBV10-1 and TRBJ2-1; D is perhaps TRBD1 (6 bases). CDR3 length: 16 residues. The germline V and J ends were trimmed by 0 bases and 5 bases, with 14 bases remaining between them. Per the germline V gene, CDR1 is WNHNN and CDR2 is SYGVQD (reference sequence). The CDR3 is CASSESLRTANNEQFF. The CDR3 region has the DNA TGCGCCAGCAGTGAGTCGTTAAGGACAGCCAACAATGAGCAGTTCTTC.

The chain is built from TRBV29-1 and TRBJ2-7, with TRBD1 matching over 8 bases. The CDR3 is made up of 14 amino acids. V shed 5 bases and J 1 base; nucleotides not matched to a gene: 7. Germline CDR1 and CDR2: SQVTM and ANQGSEA. The CDR3 DNA follows: TGCAGCGTTCAGGAGGGACAGGTGTCCTACGAGCAGTACTTC. Translated, it gives CSVQEGQVSYEQYF.

This clone was seen a handful of times. The chain is built from TRBV13 and TRBJ2-5; 7 nucleotides agree with TRBD1. CDR1 is PRHDT and CDR2 is FYEKMQ in the germline V gene (reference sequence). V trimming: 0 bases; J trimming: 4 bases; junction bases outside the gene matches: 17. The CDR3 loop spans 19 amino acids. This CDR3 reads CASSLGRGGKGASLETQYF. The CDR3 nucleotides are TGTGCCAGCAGCTTAGGCCGAGGGGGCAAGGGGGCAAGTTTAGAGACCCAGTACTTC.

This clone was seen just once. The rearrangement joins TRBV7-2 to TRBJ2-7; 8 nucleotides match TRBD2. Germline loops: CDR1 SGHTA, CDR2 FQGNSA. V dropped 5 bases and J dropped 0; count of bases not matched to a gene: 6. This CDR3 spans 15 amino acids. The CDR3, as DNA: TGTGCCAGCAGCCAAAGCGGGGGAAGCTCCTACGAGCAGTACTTC. This gives the protein CASSQSGGSSYEQYF. Filled out from reference TRBV7-2 and TRBJ2-7, the complete variable domain reads GAGVSQSPSNKVTEKGKDVELRCDPISGHTALYWYRQSLGQGLEFLIYFQGNSAPDKSGLPSDRFSAERTGGSVSTLTIQRTQQEDSAVYLCASSQSGGSSYEQYFGPGTRLTVT.